The rows below give T cell receptor beta chains drawn from one sample of a study of radiation and T cells in renal cell carcinoma. Only in-frame clones appear in the TCRdb table, and some are missing; sequencing was by immunoSEQ multiplex PCR. The repertoire holds 150,000 to 200,000 clones, with around 90% as singletons. The starting material was blood, obtained from a patient whose treatment included radiotherapy and nephrectomy. The receptors come from a woman between 50 and 59 years old with renal cell carcinoma. The CDR3 runs from the conserved cysteine through the conserved F or W. Each record gives: CDR3 protein, CDR3 DNA, clone size, D gene, J gene, CDR3 length, V gene. The D gene is left open where the match is weak. Not every row has a clone size; where given, it reads once, few, many or a size class.

CASGPQVPYEQYF TGTGCCAGCGGGCCCCAGGTCCCCTACGAGCAGTACTTC . . TRBJ2-7 13 TRBV28
CASSSGTTYEQYF TGTGCCAGCAGCTCCGGCACTACCTACGAGCAGTACTTC once . TRBJ2-7 13 TRBV5-4
CASSYSGSGQTDEQYF TGTGCCAGCAGTTACTCGGGAAGTGGACAGACCGACGAGCAGTACTTC . . TRBJ2-7 16 TRBV6-6
CASSAGASGYQETQYF TGTGCCAGCAGCGCCGGGGCTAGCGGGTACCAAGAGACCCAGTACTTC . TRBD2 TRBJ2-5 16 TRBV9
CASSPSRGWGNTIYF TGTGCCAGCAGCCCTTCGAGGGGTTGGGGAAACACCATATATTTT . . TRBJ1-3 15 TRBV13
CASSVGGAWGYTF TGTGCCAGCAGCGTAGGAGGGGCCTGGGGCTACACCTTC once . TRBJ1-2 13 TRBV9
CASSGGTLGYTF TGTGCCAGCAGCGGCGGGACTCTTGGCTACACCTTC . . TRBJ1-2 12 TRBV6-6
CAISPYEGTYGYTF TGTGCCATCAGCCCCTATGAGGGGACCTATGGCTACACCTTC . . TRBJ1-2 14 TRBV10-3
CASSPLPGQSYEQYF TGTGCCAGCTCACCATTGCCCGGACAGAGCTACGAGCAGTACTTC . . TRBJ2-7 15 TRBV18
CASTSGTGPNQPQHF TGTGCCAGCACATCAGGGACAGGACCTAATCAGCCCCAGCATTTT . TRBD1 TRBJ1-5 15 TRBV7-9
CASSADRGLGGYTF TGTGCCAGTAGTGCGGACAGGGGCCTTGGGGGCTACACCTTC . TRBD1 TRBJ1-2 14 TRBV19
CASSPPWGTGANVLTF TGTGCCAGCTCACCACCTTGGGGGACAGGGGCCAACGTCCTGACTTTC . . TRBJ2-6 16 TRBV18
CASSPTLAGDREQFF TGTGCCAGCAGTCCAACACTAGCGGGGGATCGTGAGCAGTTCTTC few TRBD2 TRBJ2-1 15 TRBV25-1
CASSARTSGVSTDTQYF TGTGCCAGCAGCGCCAGGACTAGCGGGGTTAGCACAGATACGCAGTATTTT . TRBD2 TRBJ2-3 17 TRBV9
CASSLQNTGELFF TGCGCCAGCAGCTTACAGAACACCGGGGAGCTGTTTTTT . . TRBJ2-2 13 TRBV5-1
CASSVVTNYGYTF TGTGCCAGCAGTGTAGTGACAAACTATGGCTACACCTTC . . TRBJ1-2 13 TRBV2
CASSLRTGVNSPLHF TGTGCCAGTAGTCTCCGGACAGGGGTAAATTCACCCCTCCACTTT . TRBD1 TRBJ1-6 15 TRBV19
CASSRTGGITDTQYF TGTGCCAGCAGTCGTACGGGGGGGATAACAGATACGCAGTATTTT . TRBD2 TRBJ2-3 15 TRBV6-5
CASSEGKWGVNVETQYF TGTGCCAGCAGTGAAGGCAAATGGGGTGTGAATGTGGAGACCCAGTACTTC . . TRBJ2-5 17 TRBV6-1
CASSVDLNGGYTF TGTGCCAGCAGCGTAGACCTTAATGGAGGCTACACCTTC once . TRBJ1-2 13 TRBV9
CATSRNWEPQHF TGTGCCACCAGCAGGAACTGGGAGCCCCAGCATTTT . . TRBJ1-5 12 TRBV15
CASSYSSLNTEAFF TGTGCCAGCAGTTACTCCAGCCTGAACACTGAAGCTTTCTTT . . TRBJ1-1 14 TRBV6-6
CASSWGANTGELFF TGTGCCAGCAGCTGGGGGGCAAACACCGGGGAGCTGTTTTTT . . TRBJ2-2 14 TRBV7-9
CASSVQGTTPANYGYTF TGTGCCAGCAGTGTTCAGGGGACGACCCCAGCTAACTATGGCTACACCTTC . . TRBJ1-2 17 TRBV2
CASSLVQALAGEQFF TGCGCCAGCAGCTTGGTACAGGCACTCGCGGGTGAGCAGTTCTTC . . TRBJ2-1 15 TRBV5-1